This T cell receptor beta chain was sequenced during a study of blood T cell repertoires in COVID-19. Across the whole study: From T cells, B-cell-depleted T cells, or PBMCs came the material, which was cDNA or gDNA.

This clone was seen at least ten times. The CDR3 is 13 residues long. Losses at the gene ends were 7 bases for V and 3 bases for J; bases not matched to a gene: 3. Method: immunoSEQ multiplex PCR; TCRdb's copy keeps in-frame clones and lacks some. Here the sample spans about 440,000 clones, 70% to 90% being singletons. The clonotype was recovered from a woman between 50 and 59 years old with COVID-19, enrolled during active disease. V and J are TRBV12-3 or TRBV12-4 and TRBJ2-7; 10 bases align to TRBD1. The specimen sequenced was peripheral blood. CDR3 in DNA: TGTGCCAGCACCTGGACAGGGGGCTACGAGCAGTACTTC. Translation: CASTWTGGYEQYF.